These 9 T cell receptor beta chains were sequenced from one sample in a study of T cell responses to AZD1222 COVID-19 vaccine. Assay used: immunoSEQ multiplex PCR; TCRdb lists only in-frame clones, some missing. Seen here are 100,000 to 150,000 clones, 88% observed once, and the top ten hold 4% to 5.5%. Sequences were derived from peripheral blood, sampled on day 0 of AZD1222 vaccination. These receptors all come from an adult in good health.

The V gene is TRBV24-1, the J gene TRBJ2-5; 11 positions agree with TRBD1. Germline-derived CDR1 and CDR2 are KGHDR and SFDVKD. CDR3 length: 16 amino acids. The V segment lost 3 bases and the J segment 0 bases; nucleotides outside the gene matches: 2. The CDR3 bases are TGTGCCACCAGTGATCCGGGACAGGGGGACCAAGAGACCCAGTACTTC. Its protein product is CATSDPGQGDQETQYF.

The chain employs TRBV6-5 and TRBJ2-1; D uncertain. V was cut by 2 bases and J by 0 bases, with 8 bases left in between. Germline loops: CDR1 MNHEY, CDR2 SVGAGI. The CDR3 length is 15 residues. CDR3 in amino acids: CASSYGLSSYNEQFF. CDR3 DNA sequence: TGTGCCAGCAGTTACGGCCTGAGCTCCTACAATGAGCAGTTCTTC.

The chain joins TRBV2 to TRBJ1-1; no reliable D call. With 8 bases removed from V and 7 bases from J, the gap between germline ends came to 11 bases. The germline gives CDR1 SNHLY, CDR2 FYNNEI. This CDR3 region has 11 residues. The CDR3 DNA is TGTGCCAGCGTCGGGCAGATTGAAGCTTTCTTT. Translating gives CASVGQIEAFF.

The count of this clone is one. The chain uses TRBV25-1 and TRBJ2-7; 7 nucleotides match TRBD2. The V gene's germline CDR1 is MGHDK and CDR2 SYGVNS. This CDR3 spans 13 amino acids. After removal of 3 bases from V and 4 bases from J, the junction contained 3 bases not matched to a gene. CDR3 DNA sequence: TGTGCCAGCAGTGAGGGCGGGAGATACGAGCAGTACTTC. This gives the protein CASSEGGRYEQYF.

V gene TRBV28 combines with J gene TRBJ1-1, with a weak D call TRBD1 (6 bases). In germline, CDR1 is MDHEN, CDR2 SYDVKM. The CDR3 is made up of 13 amino acids. V gave up 8 bases and J gave up 4 bases, with 14 bases separating them. The CDR3 loop is CASETDRLTEAFF. CDR3 nucleotide sequence: TGTGCCAGCGAAACGGACAGACTCACTGAAGCTTTCTTT.

The chain is built from TRBV28 and TRBJ2-3, with TRBD2 matching 10 bases. The germline V gene has CDR1 MDHEN and CDR2 SYDVKM. This CDR3 contains 16 residues. The trim removed 3 bases at V and 5 bases at J, leaving 8 bases unmatched. The chain's CDR3 is CASSLGLAGEVDTQYF. CDR3 bases: TGTGCCAGCAGTTTGGGGCTAGCGGGAGAAGTAGATACGCAGTATTTT. The full variable domain, rest sourced from reference TRBV28 and TRBJ2-3, is DVKVTQSSRYLVKRTGEKVFLECVQDMDHENMFWYRQDPGLGLRLIYFSYDVKMKEKGDIPEGYSVSREKKERFSLILESASTNQTSMYLCASSLGLAGEVDTQYFGPGTRLTVL.

The chain employs TRBV10-1 and TRBJ2-2, with D uncertain. CDR3 size: 13 residues. Trimming shortened V by 3 bases and J by 1 base, and 3 bases separated the two germline ends. In germline, CDR1 is WNHNN, CDR2 SYGVQD (reference sequence). CDR3 nucleotides: TGCGCCAGCAGTGACCAGAACACCGGGGAGCTGTTTTTT. Its protein product is CASSDQNTGELFF.

This chain links TRBV24-1 with TRBJ2-6; D may match TRBD1 or TRBD2 (7 bases each). Germline V gives CDR1 KGHDR, CDR2 SFDVKD. The CDR3 is made up of 17 amino acids. V lost 9 bases and J 0 bases, leaving 17 bases between the germline ends. The CDR3 loop is CATQGGVLSSGANVLTF. Here the CDR3 DNA reads TGTGCCACCCAGGGGGGGGTACTGAGCTCTGGGGCCAACGTCCTGACTTTC.

The chain uses TRBV7-9 and TRBJ2-1, with TRBD2 matching 9 bases. Germline V lookup: CDR1 SEHNR, CDR2 FQNEAQ (reference sequence). The CDR3 has 19 amino acids. The ends lost 7 bases at V and 1 base at J; junction bases unmatched: 17. The CDR3 loop reads CASTPGTLSGSRSYNEQFF. The CDR3, as DNA: TGTGCCAGCACCCCAGGAACCCTTAGCGGGAGCCGGTCCTACAATGAGCAGTTCTTC.